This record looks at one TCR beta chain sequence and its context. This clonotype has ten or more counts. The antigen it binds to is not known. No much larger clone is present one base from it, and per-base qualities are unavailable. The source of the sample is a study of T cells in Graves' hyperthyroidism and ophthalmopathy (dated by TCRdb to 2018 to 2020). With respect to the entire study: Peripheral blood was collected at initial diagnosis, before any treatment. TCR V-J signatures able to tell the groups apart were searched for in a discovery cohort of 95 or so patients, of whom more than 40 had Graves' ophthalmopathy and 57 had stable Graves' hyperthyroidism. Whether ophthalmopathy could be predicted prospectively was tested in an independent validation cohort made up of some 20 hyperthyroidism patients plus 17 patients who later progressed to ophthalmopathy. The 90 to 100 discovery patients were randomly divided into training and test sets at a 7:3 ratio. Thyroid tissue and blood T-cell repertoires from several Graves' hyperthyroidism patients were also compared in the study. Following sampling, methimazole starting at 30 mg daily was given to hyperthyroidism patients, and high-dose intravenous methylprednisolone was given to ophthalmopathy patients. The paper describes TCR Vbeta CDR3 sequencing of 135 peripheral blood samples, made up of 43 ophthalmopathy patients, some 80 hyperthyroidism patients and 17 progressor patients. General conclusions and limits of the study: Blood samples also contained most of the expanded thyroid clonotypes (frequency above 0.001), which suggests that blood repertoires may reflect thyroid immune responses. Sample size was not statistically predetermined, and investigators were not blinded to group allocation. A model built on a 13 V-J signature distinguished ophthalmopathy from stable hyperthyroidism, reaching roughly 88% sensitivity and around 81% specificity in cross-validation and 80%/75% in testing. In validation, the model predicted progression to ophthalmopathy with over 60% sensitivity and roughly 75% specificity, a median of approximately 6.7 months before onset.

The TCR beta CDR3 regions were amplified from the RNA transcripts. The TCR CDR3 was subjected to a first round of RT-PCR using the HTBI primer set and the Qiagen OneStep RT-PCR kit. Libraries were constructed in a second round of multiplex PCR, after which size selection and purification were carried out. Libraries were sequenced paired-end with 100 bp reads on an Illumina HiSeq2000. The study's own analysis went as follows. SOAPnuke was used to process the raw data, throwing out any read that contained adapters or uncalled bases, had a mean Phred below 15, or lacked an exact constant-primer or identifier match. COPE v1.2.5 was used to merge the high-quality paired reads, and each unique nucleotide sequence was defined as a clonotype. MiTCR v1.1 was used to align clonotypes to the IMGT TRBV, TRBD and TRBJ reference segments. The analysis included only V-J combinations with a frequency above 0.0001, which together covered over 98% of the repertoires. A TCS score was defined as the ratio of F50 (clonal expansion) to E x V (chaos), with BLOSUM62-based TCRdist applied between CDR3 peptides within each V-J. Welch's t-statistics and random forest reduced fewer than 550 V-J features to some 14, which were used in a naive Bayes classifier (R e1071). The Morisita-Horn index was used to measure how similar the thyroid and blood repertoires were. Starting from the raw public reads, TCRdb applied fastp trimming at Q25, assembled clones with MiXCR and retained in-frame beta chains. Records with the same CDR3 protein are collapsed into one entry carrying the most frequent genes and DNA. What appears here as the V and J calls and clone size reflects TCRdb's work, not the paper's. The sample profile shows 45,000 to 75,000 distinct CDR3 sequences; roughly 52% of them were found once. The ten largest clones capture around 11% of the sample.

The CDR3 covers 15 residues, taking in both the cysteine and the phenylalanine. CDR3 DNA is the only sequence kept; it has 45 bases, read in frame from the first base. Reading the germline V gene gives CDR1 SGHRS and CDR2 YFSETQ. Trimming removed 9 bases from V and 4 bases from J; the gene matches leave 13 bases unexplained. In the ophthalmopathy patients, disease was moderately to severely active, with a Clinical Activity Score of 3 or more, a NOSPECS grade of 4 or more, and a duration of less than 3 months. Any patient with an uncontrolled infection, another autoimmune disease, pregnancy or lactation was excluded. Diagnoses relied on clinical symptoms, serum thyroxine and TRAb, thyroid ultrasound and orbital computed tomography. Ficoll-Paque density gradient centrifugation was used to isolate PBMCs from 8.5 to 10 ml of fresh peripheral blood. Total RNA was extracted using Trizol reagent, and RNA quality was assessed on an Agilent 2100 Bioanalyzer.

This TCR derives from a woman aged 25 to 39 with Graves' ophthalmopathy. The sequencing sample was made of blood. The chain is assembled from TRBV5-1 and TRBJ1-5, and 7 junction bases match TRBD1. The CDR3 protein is CATGETGRGNQPQHF. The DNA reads TGCGCCACAGGGGAGACAGGGAGGGGAAATCAGCCCCAGCATTTT. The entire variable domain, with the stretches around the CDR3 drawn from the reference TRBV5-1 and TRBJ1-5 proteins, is KAGVTQTPRYLIKTRGQQVTLSCSPISGHRSVSWYQQTPGQGLQFLFEYFSETQRNKGNFPGRFSGRQFSNSRSEMNVSTLELGDSALYLCATGETGRGNQPQHFGDGTRLSIL.